Below, one TCR beta chain is given with its context. Its cognate antigen is unknown. The data were produced by immunoSEQ multiplex PCR, yet TCRdb's version contains in-frame clones alone and is incomplete. The table has over 60,000 clones, about 90% seen once. These data come from a study of siplizumab effects on memory and regulatory T cells. Study-level points and caveats: The authors mapped only a minor fraction of alloreactive clones to unstimulated subsets. Memory cells seemed less diverse than naive T cells, which seemed major alloresponse contributors.

The CDR3 runs 13 residues. The ends lost 7 bases at V and 1 base at J; junction bases unmatched: 6. Germline assignment: CDR1 SQVTM and CDR2 ANQGSEA. The receptor was isolated from a human donor in good health. Source material: CD8+ T cells sorted from blood. This chain joins TRBV29-1 and TRBJ1-1, with 7 positions matching TRBD1. CDR3 bases: TGCAGCGGGCTGGGACAGCGGAACACTGAAGCTTTCTTT. It translates to CSGLGQRNTEAFF.